This TCR beta chain is from a study of shared clonotypes between healthy human individuals. Study-level points and caveats: Owing to a small donor count, the genetic and exposure-history diversity represented was limited. Sample collection involved blood only; tissue repertoires are likely different.

The ends were cut back, 1 base at V and 2 bases at J, with 8 bases in the middle. CDR3 length: 14 amino acids. The germline CDR1 and CDR2 sequences are SGHVS and FNYEAQ. This clone has a handful of counts. Its antigen is still unknown. Authors' processing steps: In the immunoSEQ data, sequences were junction-only and lacked quality scores, so filtering differed. Sequenced by immunoSEQ multiplex PCR; TCRdb stores in-frame clones only, minus some. V and J calls plus clone size are reproduced from that table; the DNA served to infer D and trimming. The sample carries tens of thousands of clones, 62% recorded once. CD45RO+ cells joined CCR7-negative CD45RA+ TemRA cells to form CD8 memory.

The chain combines TRBV7-6 with TRBJ2-5; no firm D call. Sequenced sample: memory CD8+ T cells sorted from blood. Described subset: CD45RO+ cells pooled with CCR7-negative TemRA cells. The clonotype was recovered from a man aged 30 to 39 in good health. The DNA of the CDR3 is TGTGCCAGCAGCTTAGATCCAGGTCAAGAGACCCAGTACTTC. The encoded protein is CASSLDPGQETQYF.